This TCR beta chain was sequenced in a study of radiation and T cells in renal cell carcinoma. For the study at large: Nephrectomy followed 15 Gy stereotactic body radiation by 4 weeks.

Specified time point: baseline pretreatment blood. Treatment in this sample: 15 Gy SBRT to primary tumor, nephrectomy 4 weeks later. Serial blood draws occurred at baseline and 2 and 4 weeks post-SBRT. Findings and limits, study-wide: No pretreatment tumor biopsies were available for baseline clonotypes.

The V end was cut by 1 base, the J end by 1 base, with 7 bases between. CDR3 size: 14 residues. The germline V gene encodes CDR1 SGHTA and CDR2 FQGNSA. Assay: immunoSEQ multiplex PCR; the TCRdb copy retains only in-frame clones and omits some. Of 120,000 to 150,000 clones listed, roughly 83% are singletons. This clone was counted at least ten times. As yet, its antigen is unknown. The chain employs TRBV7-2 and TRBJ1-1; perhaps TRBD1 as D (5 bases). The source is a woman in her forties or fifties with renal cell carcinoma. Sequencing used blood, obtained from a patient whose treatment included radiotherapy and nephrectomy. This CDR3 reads CASSLVRANTEAFF. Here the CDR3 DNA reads TGTGCCAGCAGCTTAGTCAGGGCGAACACTGAAGCTTTCTTT.